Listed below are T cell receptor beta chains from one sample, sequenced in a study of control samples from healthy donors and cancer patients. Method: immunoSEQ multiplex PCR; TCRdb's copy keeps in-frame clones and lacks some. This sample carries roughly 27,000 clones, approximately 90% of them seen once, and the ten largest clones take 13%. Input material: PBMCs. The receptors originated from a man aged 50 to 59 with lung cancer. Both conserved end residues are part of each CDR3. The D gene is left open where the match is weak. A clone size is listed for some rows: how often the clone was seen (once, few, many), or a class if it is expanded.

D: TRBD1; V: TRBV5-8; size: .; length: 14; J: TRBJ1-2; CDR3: CASRILGTDRDYTF; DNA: TGTGCCAGCAGAATCTTAGGGACAGACAGGGACTACACCTTC
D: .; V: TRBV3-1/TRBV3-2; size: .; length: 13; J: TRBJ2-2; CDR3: CASSRDTVGELFF; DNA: TGTGCCAGCAGCCGAGACACCGTCGGGGAGCTGTTTTTT
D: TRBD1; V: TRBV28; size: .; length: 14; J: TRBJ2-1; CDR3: CASSLQQGAGEQFF; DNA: TGTGCCAGCAGTTTACAACAGGGGGCAGGTGAGCAGTTCTTC
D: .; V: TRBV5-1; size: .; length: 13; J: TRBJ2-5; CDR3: CASSYGPGETQYF; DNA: TGCGCCAGCAGCTATGGTCCGGGGGAGACCCAGTACTTC
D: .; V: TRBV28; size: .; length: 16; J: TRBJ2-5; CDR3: CASSLSTGLSQETQYF; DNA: TGTGCCAGCAGTTTGTCTACAGGGCTCTCCCAAGAGACCCAGTACTTC
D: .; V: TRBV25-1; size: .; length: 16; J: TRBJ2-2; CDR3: CASSEPGQFSTGELFF; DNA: TGTGCCAGCAGTGAACCGGGGCAGTTCTCCACCGGGGAGCTGTTTTTT
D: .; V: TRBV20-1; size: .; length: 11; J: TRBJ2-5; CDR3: CSASLEETQYF; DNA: TGCAGTGCTAGCTTGGAAGAGACCCAGTACTTC
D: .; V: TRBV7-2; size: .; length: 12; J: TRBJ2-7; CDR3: CASSLNFYEQYF; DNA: TGTGCCAGCAGCTTAAACTTCTACGAGCAGTACTTC
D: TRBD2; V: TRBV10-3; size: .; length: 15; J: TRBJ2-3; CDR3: CAISGVAGATDTQYF; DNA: TGTGCCATCAGTGGAGTAGCGGGGGCCACAGATACGCAGTATTTT
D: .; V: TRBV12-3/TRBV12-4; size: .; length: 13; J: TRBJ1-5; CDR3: CASSDRSNQPQHF; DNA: TGTGCCAGCAGTGACAGGAGCAATCAGCCCCAGCATTTT
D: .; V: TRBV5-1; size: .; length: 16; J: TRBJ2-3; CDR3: CASSLAKADQVPTQYF; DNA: TGCGCCAGCAGCTTGGCCAAGGCAGACCAAGTCCCGACGCAGTATTTT
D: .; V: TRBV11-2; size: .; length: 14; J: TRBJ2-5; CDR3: CASSLGSFTETQYF; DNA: TGTGCCAGCAGCTTGGGAAGCTTCACGGAGACCCAGTACTTC
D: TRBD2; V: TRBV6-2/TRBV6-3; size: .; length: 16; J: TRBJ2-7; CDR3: CASSYGAPSGGYEQYF; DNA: TGTGCCAGCAGTTACGGGGCCCCTAGCGGGGGTTACGAGCAGTACTTC
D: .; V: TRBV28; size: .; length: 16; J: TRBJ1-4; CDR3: CASSPSIGKRNEKLFF; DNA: TGTGCCAGCAGTCCCTCTATCGGGAAGAGGAATGAAAAACTGTTTTTT
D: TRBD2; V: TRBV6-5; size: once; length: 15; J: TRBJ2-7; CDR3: CATTLIGGGRSEQYF; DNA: TGTGCCACCACCTTGATCGGCGGGGGGCGGAGTGAGCAGTACTTC
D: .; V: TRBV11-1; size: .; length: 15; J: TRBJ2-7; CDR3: CASSTPGPQLYEQYF; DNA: TGTGCCAGCAGCACACCGGGCCCTCAACTCTACGAGCAGTACTTC
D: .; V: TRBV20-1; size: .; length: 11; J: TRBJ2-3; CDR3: CSAAITDTQYF; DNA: TGCAGTGCTGCCATCACAGATACGCAGTATTTT
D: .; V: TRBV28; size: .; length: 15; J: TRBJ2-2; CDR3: CASRRGTAETGELFF; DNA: TGTGCCAGCAGACGTGGGACGGCGGAAACCGGGGAGCTGTTTTTT
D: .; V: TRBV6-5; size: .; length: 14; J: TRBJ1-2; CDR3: CASSFGRGGYGYTF; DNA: TGTGCCAGCAGTTTCGGGCGGGGTGGCTATGGCTACACCTTC
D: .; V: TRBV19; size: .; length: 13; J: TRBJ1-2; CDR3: CASGQPTLGSYTF; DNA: TGTGCCAGTGGACAGCCAACCCTCGGGAGCTACACCTTC
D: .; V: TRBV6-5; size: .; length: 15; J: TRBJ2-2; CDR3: CASRSGASNTGELFF; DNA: TGTGCCAGCAGGTCAGGGGCCTCGAACACCGGGGAGCTGTTTTTT
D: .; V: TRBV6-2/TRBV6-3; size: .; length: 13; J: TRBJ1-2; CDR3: CASSPDEMSGYTF; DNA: TGTGCCAGCAGTCCCGATGAGATGAGTGGCTACACCTTC
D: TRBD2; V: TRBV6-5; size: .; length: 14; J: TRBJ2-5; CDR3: CATKHIGGQETQYF; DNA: TGTGCCACCAAACATATCGGGGGGCAAGAGACCCAGTACTTC
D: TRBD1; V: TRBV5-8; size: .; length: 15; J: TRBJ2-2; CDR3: CASSRGTGWTGELFF; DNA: TGTGCCAGCAGCAGGGGGACAGGGTGGACCGGGGAGCTGTTTTTT
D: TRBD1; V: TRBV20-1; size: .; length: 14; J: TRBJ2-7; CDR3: CSASEDRGFVEQYF; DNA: TGCAGTGCTAGTGAGGACAGGGGGTTCGTCGAGCAGTACTTC
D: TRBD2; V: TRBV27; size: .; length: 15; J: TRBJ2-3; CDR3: CASSPRGGNTDTQYF; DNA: TGTGCCAGCAGTCCCCGGGGGGGGAACACAGATACGCAGTATTTT
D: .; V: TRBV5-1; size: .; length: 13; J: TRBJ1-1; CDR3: CASSFGGPTEAFF; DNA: TGCGCCAGCAGCTTTGGGGGGCCCACTGAAGCTTTCTTT
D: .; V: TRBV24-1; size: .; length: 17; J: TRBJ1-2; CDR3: CATSDRVTGPTNYGYTF; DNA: TGTGCCACCAGTGACCGCGTGACAGGACCTACAAACTATGGCTACACCTTC
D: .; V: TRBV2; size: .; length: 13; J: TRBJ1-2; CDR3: CATHGNGDYGYTF; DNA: TGTGCCACACACGGGAATGGAGACTATGGCTACACCTTC
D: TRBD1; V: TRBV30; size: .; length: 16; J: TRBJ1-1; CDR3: CAWSIYQGGKSTEAFF; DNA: TGTGCCTGGAGTATATATCAGGGGGGGAAGAGCACTGAAGCTTTCTTT
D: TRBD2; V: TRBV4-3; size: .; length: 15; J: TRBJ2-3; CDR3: CASSQESGGPDTQYF; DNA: TGCGCCAGCAGCCAAGAATCGGGGGGTCCAGATACGCAGTATTTT
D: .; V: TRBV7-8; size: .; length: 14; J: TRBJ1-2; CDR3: CASSLVNNNYGYTF; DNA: TGTGCCAGCAGCTTAGTCAACAACAACTATGGCTACACCTTC
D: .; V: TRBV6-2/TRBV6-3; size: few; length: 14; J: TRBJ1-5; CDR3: CASSYIVGNQPQHF; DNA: TGTGCCAGCAGTTACATCGTTGGCAATCAGCCCCAGCATTTT
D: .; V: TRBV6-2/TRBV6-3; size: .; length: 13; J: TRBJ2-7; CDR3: CASSRDKSYEQYF; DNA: TGTGCCAGCAGCCGGGACAAGTCCTACGAGCAGTACTTC
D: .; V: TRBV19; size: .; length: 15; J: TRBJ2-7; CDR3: CASSEGGAVLDEQYF; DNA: TGTGCCAGTAGTGAAGGGGGGGCCGTGTTAGACGAGCAGTACTTC
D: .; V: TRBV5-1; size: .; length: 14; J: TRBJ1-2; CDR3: CASTLLGESYGYTF; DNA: TGCGCCAGCACTCTCTTGGGTGAGAGCTATGGCTACACCTTC
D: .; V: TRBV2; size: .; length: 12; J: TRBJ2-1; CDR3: CASSSDESEQFF; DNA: TGTGCCAGCAGTTCTGACGAGAGTGAGCAGTTCTTC
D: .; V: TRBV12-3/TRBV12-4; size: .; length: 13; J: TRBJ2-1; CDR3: CASSPETTGEQFF; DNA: TGTGCCAGCAGTCCCGAAACCACAGGGGAGCAGTTCTTC
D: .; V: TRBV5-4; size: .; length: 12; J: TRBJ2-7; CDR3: CASSLNRGEQYF; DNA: TGTGCCAGCAGCTTGAATCGTGGAGAGCAGTACTTC
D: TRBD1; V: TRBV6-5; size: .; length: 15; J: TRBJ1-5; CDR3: CASNPGGGGNQPQHF; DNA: TGTGCCAGCAACCCAGGGGGGGGAGGCAATCAGCCCCAGCATTTT
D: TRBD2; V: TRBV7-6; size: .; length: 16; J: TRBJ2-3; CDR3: CASSLAPGLVTDTQYF; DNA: TGTGCCAGCAGCTTAGCTCCGGGACTAGTGACAGATACGCAGTATTTT
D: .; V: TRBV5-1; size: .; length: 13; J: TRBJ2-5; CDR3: CASRDTYAETQYF; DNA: TGCGCCAGCAGAGACACATACGCAGAGACCCAGTACTTC
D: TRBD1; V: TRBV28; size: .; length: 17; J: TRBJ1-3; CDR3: CASSRGQGLGSGNTIYF; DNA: TGTGCCAGCAGTAGAGGACAGGGTCTTGGCTCTGGAAACACCATATATTTT
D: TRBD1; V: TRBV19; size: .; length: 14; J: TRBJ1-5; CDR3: CASSTGQGNQPQHF; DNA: TGTGCCAGTAGTACAGGACAGGGCAATCAGCCCCAGCATTTT
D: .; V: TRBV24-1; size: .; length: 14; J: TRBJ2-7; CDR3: CATSGTENPYEQYF; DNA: TGTGCCACCAGTGGGACAGAGAATCCCTACGAGCAGTACTTC
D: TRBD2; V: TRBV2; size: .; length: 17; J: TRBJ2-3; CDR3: CASSVITSGTSTDTQYF; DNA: TGTGCCAGCAGTGTAATTACTAGCGGGACTAGCACAGATACGCAGTATTTT
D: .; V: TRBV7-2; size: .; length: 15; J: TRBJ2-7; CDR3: CASSPRGQISYEQYF; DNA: TGTGCCAGCAGCCCCCGTGGACAAATTTCCTACGAGCAGTACTTC
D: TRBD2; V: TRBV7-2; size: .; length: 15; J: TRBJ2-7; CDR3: CASSFSGGSVDEQYF; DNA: TGTGCCAGCAGCTTTAGCGGGGGTAGCGTGGACGAGCAGTACTTC